The clone carrying this TCR beta chain was observed a single time. Its antigen is unidentified. These data belong to a study of early T cells in non-severe SARS-CoV-2 infection. Across the whole study: Unsorted whole-blood RNA was sequenced in bulk, leaving chains unpaired. Study-wide results and caveats: Missing private and CD4 specificities, VDJdb matching favored anti-spike CD8 responses.

Looked up from germline, CDR1 is MNHEY and CDR2 is SVGAGI. There are 14 residues in the CDR3. The V and J ends lost 0 bases and 3 bases respectively, with 7 bases between them. The TCR library protocol attached unique molecular identifiers to the individual cDNA molecules. TCRdb itself ran the 5' RACE reads through MiXCR, one entry per CDR3 protein. The sample carries about 90,000 distinct CDR3 sequences, about 15% recorded once. The source is an adult who was a healthcare worker with PCR-confirmed SARS-CoV-2 infection or an uninfected control (not recorded which). Sequencing was done on a sample of whole blood. This sequence joins TRBV6-5 and TRBJ2-3; the D gene is possibly TRBD1 (5 bases). The CDR3 coding sequence is TGTGCCAGCAGTTACTCGACAGAAACAGATACGCAGTATTTT. Its translation: CASSYSTETDTQYF.